This entry is about one TCR beta chain. Its specificity is not known. Profiled with immunoSEQ multiplex PCR; TCRdb holds only in-frame clones, not every one. The data contain some 150,000 clones, 75% to 90% of them seen just once; the ten biggest clones take up about 4%. The CDR3 covers 15 residues. From germline, CDR1 is SGDLS and CDR2 YYNGEE. Trimming took 0 bases from V and 9 from J, leaving 16 bases between them. These data belong to a study of T cell responses to AZD1222 COVID-19 vaccine. General observations from the study: With dominance at 160-218 and 743-854, vaccine-associated CD4 TCRs spanned spike.

This clonotype was obtained from an adult in good health. The rearrangement uses TRBV9 and TRBJ2-1; D possibly matches TRBD1 or TRBD2 (6 bases each). The sequences come from peripheral blood, collected on day 0 of MenACWY control vaccination. In nucleotides, the CDR3 is TGTGCCAGCAGCGTAGGCAGGGGAGGCTATGGTGAGCAGTTCTTC. Translated, it gives CASSVGRGGYGEQFF.